The next 30 T cell receptor beta chains were all read from a single sample in a study of blood T cell repertoires in COVID-19. Sequencing used immunoSEQ multiplex PCR; TCRdb keeps in-frame clones, though not all of them. The sample has about 76,000 clones; about 80% are singletons. The material sequenced was peripheral blood. These receptors were taken from a human donor in a cohort sampled during active COVID-19.

The chain couples TRBV11-3 to TRBJ2-1; 7 bases line up with TRBD2. The junction had 10 bases not matched to a gene; V was cut back by 6 bases and J by 2 bases. CDR3 size: 16 residues. Germline V gives CDR1 SGHNT, CDR2 YENEEA. For the CDR3, the DNA is TGTGCCAGCAGACGAGACGGCGGGAGTACCTACAATGAGCAGTTCTTC. Encoded protein: CASRRDGGSTYNEQFF.

This clone was counted only a few times. The V call is TRBV30, the J call TRBJ1-1; D might be TRBD1 (5 bases). Trimming took off 4 bases at V and 5 bases at J, with 17 bases between the two ends. Germline V gene data show CDR1 as GTSNPN and CDR2 as SVGIG (reference sequence). CDR3 length: 14 amino acids. CDR3 amino acids: CAWKKLTGWTEAFF. The DNA of the CDR3 is TGTGCCTGGAAAAAGCTCACAGGTTGGACTGAAGCTTTCTTT.

The V and J genes are TRBV6-5 and TRBJ2-7, with D perhaps matching TRBD1 (6 bases). Trimming took 7 bases from V and 3 from J, leaving 13 bases between them. This CDR3 has 13 amino acids. The germline V gene encodes CDR1 MNHEY and CDR2 SVGAGI. CDR3 in amino acids: CASKGVGYYEQYF. The CDR3 nucleotides are TGTGCCAGCAAGGGGGTAGGGTACTACGAGCAGTACTTC.

The chain employs TRBV30 and TRBJ2-7, with 11 bases identical to TRBD1. This CDR3 spans 14 amino acids. The V gene's germline CDR1 is GTSNPN and CDR2 SVGIG (reference sequence). The V segment lost 3 bases and the J segment 4 bases; nucleotides outside the gene matches: 5. CDR3 sequence (DNA): TGTGCCTGGAGCACGGGACAGGGGGTTTACGAGCAGTACTTC. This sequence encodes CAWSTGQGVYEQYF.

V usage is TRBV6-5 and J usage is TRBJ1-3; maybe TRBD1 (5 bases). Germline V CDR1 and CDR2: MNHEY, SVGAGI. The CDR3 is 15 amino acids. Trimming removed 0 bases at V and 5 bases at J, with 11 bases between. The CDR3 sequence is CASSYSMGPRNTIYF. Here the CDR3 DNA reads TGTGCCAGCAGTTACTCGATGGGGCCTCGAAACACCATATATTTT.

CDR3 sequence (DNA): TGTGCCACCAGTGATGCCCCGGGAATCGGAGGTCGAGAGACCCAGTACTTC. Its protein product is CATSDAPGIGGRETQYF. The chain employs TRBV24-1 and TRBJ2-5, with D possibly being TRBD2 (5 bases). Between the trimmed V and J ends, which lost 3 bases and 4 bases, there was a span of 20 bases. This CDR3 is 17 amino acids long. Germline CDR1 reads KGHDR; CDR2 reads SFDVKD.

The J gene is TRBJ2-1, the V gene TRBV7-2; D gene unclear. CDR1 and CDR2 from the germline V gene are SGHTA and FQGNSA. With 4 bases removed from V and 7 bases from J, the gap between germline ends came to 14 bases. This CDR3 region has 14 residues. CDR3 in amino acids: CASSSRVVVNEQFF. CDR3 nucleotide sequence: TGTGCCAGCAGCTCCCGAGTCGTAGTAAATGAGCAGTTCTTC.

This sequence joins TRBV5-1 and TRBJ1-2; weak D call: TRBD1 (6 bases). Germline V gene lookup returns CDR1 SGHRS and CDR2 YFSETQ. V was cut by 1 base and J by 2 bases, with 12 bases left in between. The CDR3 contains 15 residues. The CDR3 DNA is TGCGCCAGCAGCTTGTCCAGGGGTCAAAACTATGGCTACACCTTC. Translated, it gives CASSLSRGQNYGYTF.

The V gene is TRBV13, the J gene TRBJ1-2, with a possible D match to TRBD1 (6 bases). The germline CDR1 and CDR2 sequences are PRHDT and FYEKMQ (reference sequence). V dropped 1 base and J dropped 5 bases, with 11 bases sitting between them. The length of the CDR3 is 14 residues. The CDR3 nucleotides are TGTGCCAGCAGCTTAGTACAGGGCAGGTATGGCTACACCTTC. Amino acids: CASSLVQGRYGYTF.

V usage is TRBV19 and J usage is TRBJ2-1; D is possibly TRBD2 (6 bases). In germline, CDR1 is LNHDA, CDR2 SQIVND (reference sequence). The CDR3 contains 14 residues. The V gene lost 3 bases and the J gene lost 10 bases, with 16 bases spanning the gap. The CDR3 reads CASSMAGTGGEQFF. CDR3 sequence (DNA): TGTGCCAGTAGTATGGCGGGAACCGGTGGGGAGCAGTTCTTC.

The CDR3 DNA is TGTGCCAGCAGTGACCGACAGGGGCTCGAGCAGTACTTC. Its translation is CASSDRQGLEQYF. The rearrangement links TRBV6-1 to TRBJ2-7; 8 bases match TRBD1. This CDR3 is 13 amino acids long. V trimming: 3 bases; J trimming: 6 bases; junction bases outside the gene matches: 4. The germline V gene has CDR1 MNHNS and CDR2 SASEGT.

The chain has TRBV7-9 and TRBJ2-2, with no clear D. The CDR3 has 15 amino acids. Germline CDR1 SEHNR, CDR2 FQNEAQ (reference sequence). V lost 3 bases to trimming and J lost 6 bases, with 14 bases between them. This chain's CDR3 is CASSFISQAPGELFF. In nucleotides, the CDR3 is TGTGCCAGCAGCTTTATTTCCCAAGCTCCCGGGGAGCTGTTTTTT.

The J gene is TRBJ2-7, the V gene TRBV19; 9 bases match TRBD1. This CDR3 is 14 amino acids long. CDR1 is LNHDA and CDR2 is SQIVND in the germline V gene (reference sequence). The V segment lost 6 bases and the J segment 4 bases; nucleotides outside the gene matches: 7. DNA of the CDR3: TGTGCCAGTAGACTCACAGGGGGCTCTTACGAGCAGTACGTC. Residues: CASRLTGGSYEQYV.

The chain carries TRBV19 and TRBJ2-3; 10 bases match TRBD1. This CDR3 is built from 14 residues. V lost 8 bases, J lost 4 bases, and 6 bases stayed unmatched. Germline V gives CDR1 LNHDA, CDR2 SQIVND (reference sequence). CDR3 amino acids: CASARDRGSDTQYF. DNA for the CDR3: TGTGCCAGTGCCCGGGACAGGGGTTCAGATACGCAGTATTTT.

This clone was observed a single time. The chain carries TRBV18 and TRBJ2-5; TRBD1 matches at 10 bases. Trimming cost V 0 bases and J 6 bases; bases outside gene matches: 4. The CDR3 covers 15 residues. Germline-derived CDR1 and CDR2 are KGHSH and LQKENI. CDR3: CASSPPGQGIQTQYF. The CDR3, as DNA: TGTGCCAGCTCACCACCGGGACAGGGGATACAGACCCAGTACTTC.

This chain uses TRBV7-9 with TRBJ1-1; possible D gene TRBD1, 6 bases. Deletions cut 3 bases from V and 5 bases from J, with 19 bases between. This CDR3 comprises 16 residues. From germline, CDR1 is SEHNR and CDR2 FQNEAQ (reference sequence). The DNA of the CDR3 is TGTGCCAGCAGCTTGTTAGGGGGTCCCTCGGGTACTGAAGCTTTCTTT. It codes for CASSLLGGPSGTEAFF. The full variable domain, its missing parts supplied by reference TRBV7-9 and TRBJ1-1, is DTGVSQNPRHKITKRGQNVTFRCDPISEHNRLYWYRQTLGQGPEFLTYFQNEAQLEKSRLLSDRFSAERPKGSFSTLEIQRTEQGDSAMYLCASSLLGGPSGTEAFFGQGTRLTVV.

This chain uses TRBV5-1 with TRBJ2-1, with 9 bases aligning to TRBD1. The germline V gene has CDR1 SGHRS and CDR2 YFSETQ. V shed 0 bases and J 7 bases; nucleotides not matched to a gene: 5. This CDR3 is built from 15 residues. CDR3 protein: CASSLGDRAENEQFF. CDR3 DNA sequence: TGCGCCAGCAGCTTGGGGGACAGGGCGGAAAATGAGCAGTTCTTC.

This clone was detected only a few times. The chain carries TRBV23-1 and TRBJ2-2, with TRBD1 matching over 11 bases. TRBV23-1 is assigned to the ORF class and has an uncertain function. V lost 3 bases to trimming and J lost 3 bases; unmatched junction nucleotides: 15. The CDR3 contains 20 residues. The CDR3 nucleotides are TGCGCCAGCAGTCATAAAAGGGGACAGGGGGTACGTAGGGACACCGGGGAGCTGTTTTTT. Translated, it gives CASSHKRGQGVRRDTGELFF.

The V call is TRBV5-1, the J call TRBJ2-1; maybe TRBD2 (6 bases). Germline V CDR1 and CDR2: SGHRS, YFSETQ. Trimming cost V 1 base and J 0 bases, with 8 bases left between them. The CDR3 contains 15 residues. CDR3 residues: CASSLPGSSYNEQFF. The CDR3, as DNA: TGCGCCAGCAGCTTGCCCGGGAGCTCCTACAATGAGCAGTTCTTC.

The chain links TRBV18 to TRBJ2-7, with TRBD2 identical over 12 bases. J lost 5 bases, V lost 6 bases, and 8 bases had no gene match. The CDR3 extends over 15 amino acids. Germline lookup yields CDR1 KGHSH and CDR2 LQKENI. This CDR3 is CASSRLAGEGHEQYV. CDR3 in DNA: TGTGCCAGCTCGCGACTAGCGGGAGAGGGCCACGAGCAGTACGTC.

This chain connects TRBV25-1 to TRBJ1-4; D not resolved. The V gene's germline CDR1 is MGHDK and CDR2 SYGVNS. The CDR3 consists of 14 residues. Between the trimmed V and J ends, which lost 2 bases and 4 bases, there was a span of 8 bases. CDR3 sequence (DNA): TGTGCCAGCAGTGAACTAAGTATTAATGAAAAACTGTTTTTT. It codes for CASSELSINEKLFF. The full variable domain, in which reference TRBV25-1 and TRBJ1-4 provide the parts outside the CDR3, is EADIYQTPRYLVIGTGKKITLECSQTMGHDKMYWYQQDPGMELHLIHYSYGVNSTEKGDLSSESTVSRIRTEHFPLTLESARPSHTSQYLCASSELSINEKLFFGSGTQLSVL.

In its sample, this clone was seen a few times. The CDR3, as DNA: TGTGCCAGCAGCTCACAGGGATGGAATGGCTACACCTTC. It codes for CASSSQGWNGYTF. The chain is built from TRBV12-3 or TRBV12-4 and TRBJ1-2; perhaps TRBD1 as D (6 bases). The CDR3 totals 13 residues. Trimming left V 6 bases short and J 6 bases short, with 14 bases between.

The rearrangement links TRBV7-6 to TRBJ2-5, with TRBD1 as a possible D gene (5 bases). This CDR3 has 15 amino acids. Germline lookup yields CDR1 SGHVS and CDR2 FNYEAQ. V lost 0 bases, J lost 5 bases, and 13 bases lay in between. This CDR3 reads CASSLAVGLGETQYF. The CDR3 DNA reads TGTGCCAGCAGCTTAGCCGTGGGGCTGGGGGAGACCCAGTACTTC.

This clone was picked up a small number of times. The chain uses TRBV5-6 and TRBJ1-3; D unresolved. V dropped 3 bases and J dropped 7 bases, with 20 bases sitting between them. The CDR3 consists of 16 residues. Germline-derived CDR1 and CDR2 are SGHDT and YYEEEE. The CDR3 DNA sequence: TGTGCCAGCAGCTGGTTCAAAGTGGCGTCCGGGAACACCATATATTTT. The encoded protein is CASSWFKVASGNTIYF.

In its sample, this clone was seen a few times. CDR3 nucleotide sequence: TGTGCCAGCAGTGAGGACGGACTAGCGGGGGTATACGAGCAGTACTTC. Its translation: CASSEDGLAGVYEQYF. This rearrangement joins TRBV6-1 to TRBJ2-7; 13 bases align to TRBD2. Germline lookup yields CDR1 MNHNS and CDR2 SASEGT. The CDR3 totals 16 residues. Losses at the gene ends were 3 bases for V and 4 bases for J; bases not matched to a gene: 6.

V usage is TRBV7-2 and J usage is TRBJ2-7; D is unclear. V lost 1 base to trimming and J lost 6 bases, with 13 bases between them. Germline V gene lookup returns CDR1 SGHTA and CDR2 FQGNSA. The CDR3 has 14 amino acids. CDR3 DNA sequence: TGTGCCAGCAGCTTAGGACAACCGTTCCTCGAGCAGTACGTC. Translating it yields CASSLGQPFLEQYV.

The chain joins TRBV28 to TRBJ1-4; 11 nucleotides match TRBD1. Per germline, CDR1 MDHEN and CDR2 SYDVKM. J was trimmed by 5 bases and V by 5 bases; bases with no gene match: 7. The CDR3 is 16 amino acids. CDR3 DNA sequence: TGTGCCAGCAGTCCGAGGACAGGGGGCCTGAATGAAAAACTGTTTTTT. Translating it yields CASSPRTGGLNEKLFF.

The chain uses TRBV18 and TRBJ1-1, with TRBD1 matching over 7 bases. The CDR3 loop spans 16 amino acids. CDR1 and CDR2 from the germline V gene are KGHSH and LQKENI. The ends lost 2 bases at V and 4 bases at J; junction bases unmatched: 10. The CDR3 spells CASSPSTGSLSTEAFF. The CDR3 region has the DNA TGTGCCAGCTCACCATCGACAGGGAGTTTGAGCACTGAAGCTTTCTTT.

The chain links TRBV7-2 to TRBJ2-1; 9 positions match TRBD2. Germline V gene lookup returns CDR1 SGHTA and CDR2 FQGNSA. CDR3 length: 16 amino acids. The V segment lost 5 bases and the J segment 7 bases; nucleotides outside the gene matches: 12. The CDR3 loop is CASSPQAGGLGNEQFF. CDR3 DNA: TGTGCCAGCAGCCCTCAAGCGGGGGGATTGGGGAATGAGCAGTTCTTC.

The chain has TRBV24-1 and TRBJ2-1; D ambiguous. CDR3 size: 13 residues. Germline values: CDR1 KGHDR, CDR2 SFDVKD. Trimming left V 3 bases short and J 6 bases short, with 8 bases between. The chain's CDR3 is CATSDPGTNEQFF. The CDR3 region has the DNA TGTGCCACCAGTGATCCAGGTACCAATGAGCAGTTCTTC.